Listed below are T cell receptor beta chains from one sample, sequenced in a study of immune evolution from preneoplasia to lung adenocarcinoma. The table came from immunoSEQ multiplex PCR; TCRdb's copy has only in-frame clones and leaves some out. Here the sample spans around 4,100 clones, 65% to 90% being singletons. The specimen was FFPE adjacent normal lung tissue. The origin of the receptors is a donor of 70 years or more with lung adenocarcinoma. CDR3s include the opening cysteine and the closing phenylalanine or tryptophan. Each record gives: clone size, V gene, D gene, J gene, CDR3 DNA, CDR3 protein. D genes are given only for firm matches. Expanded clones are given a class, and other clones once, few, many or no size at all.

-	TRBV5-4	-	TRBJ1-2	TGTGCCAGCAGCTTGGCCGGATTGCAGGGTAGTGGCTACACCTTC	CASSLAGLQGSGYTF
-	TRBV7-9	TRBD2	TRBJ2-3	TGTGCCAGCAGCACGGGACTAGCGGGAGATATAGATACGCAGTATTTT	CASSTGLAGDIDTQYF
-	TRBV7-9	-	TRBJ1-2	TGTGTCAGCAGCTTAGCGTTCCCACCGGGGGGCTACACCTTC	CVSSLAFPPGGYTF
-	TRBV30	TRBD1	TRBJ2-5	TGTGCCTGGAGTGTAGCACAGGGGGCTTCAGAGACCCAGTACTTC	CAWSVAQGASETQYF
-	TRBV18	TRBD2	TRBJ2-3	TGTGCCAGCTCACTTAACGGACTAGCGGGAGCGAGCACAGATACGCAGTATTTT	CASSLNGLAGASTDTQYF
-	TRBV19	-	TRBJ1-1	TGTGCCAGTAGTACGCCATCGGAGAACACTGAAGCTTTCTTT	CASSTPSENTEAFF
few	TRBV4-1	TRBD1	TRBJ2-3	TGCGCCAGCAGCCGGTCTGGACAGGACCCCACAGATACGCAGTATTTT	CASSRSGQDPTDTQYF
-	TRBV11-3	-	TRBJ2-2	TGTGCCAGCAGCCTCCAGGACACCGGGGAGCTGTTTTTT	CASSLQDTGELFF
once	TRBV28	-	TRBJ2-4	TGTGCCAGCAGTCATTTTCCCTTAGCCAAAAACATTCAGTACTTC	CASSHFPLAKNIQYF
-	TRBV7-3	-	TRBJ2-5	TGTGCCAGCAGCCGTCGCCACAGGGACCAAGAGACCCAGTACTTC	CASSRRHRDQETQYF
-	TRBV15	-	TRBJ2-7	TGTGCCACCAGCAGTGCGGGTTCCGAGCAGTACTTC	CATSSAGSEQYF
once	TRBV7-9	-	TRBJ1-4	TGTGCCATTCCCCGGACGGGCCCTAATGAAAAACTGTTTTTT	CAIPRTGPNEKLFF
-	TRBV6-6	-	TRBJ1-3	TGTGCCAGCAGTTTCGCGACTGGAAACACCATATATTTT	CASSFATGNTIYF
-	TRBV7-3	-	TRBJ2-3	TGTGCCAGCAGCTTAACGGGACCGGGCGCAGATACGCAGTATTTT	CASSLTGPGADTQYF
-	TRBV15	-	TRBJ1-1	TGTGCCACCAGCAGAGATCGGCAGGGGTCCACTGAAGCTTTCTTT	CATSRDRQGSTEAFF
-	TRBV6-1	TRBD2	TRBJ2-7	TGTGCCAGCACGAAGGTAGCGGGAGGCTACGAGCAGTACTTC	CASTKVAGGYEQYF
-	TRBV28	TRBD1	TRBJ2-7	TGTGCCAGCAGTCTAAGACAGGGTTACGAGCAGTACTTC	CASSLRQGYEQYF
-	TRBV27	TRBD1	TRBJ1-2	TGTGCCAGCAGCAAGACAGGGGGGGGAACAAATGGCTACACCTTC	CASSKTGGGTNGYTF
-	TRBV6-5	-	TRBJ2-3	TGTGCCAGCAGTATCGCCCGCACAGATACGCAGTATTTT	CASSIARTDTQYF
once	TRBV6-4	-	TRBJ2-2	TGTGCCAGCAGTGACTCGATGGACACCGGGGAGCTGTTTTTT	CASSDSMDTGELFF
-	TRBV19	-	TRBJ2-3	TGTGCCAGTAGTACGACGAGGGGAGATACGCAGTATTTT	CASSTTRGDTQYF
-	TRBV4-1	-	TRBJ1-5	TGCGCCAGCAGCCTCACTGCAGGGGTAGGCGGTCAGCCCCAGCATTTT	CASSLTAGVGGQPQHF
-	TRBV27	-	TRBJ1-1	TGTGCCAGCAGTTTCTCAGGGTACAGGGAAGCTTTCTTT	CASSFSGYREAFF
-	TRBV5-1	-	TRBJ1-1	TGCGCCAGCAGCTTGGGGACTGAAGCTTTCTTT	CASSLGTEAFF
-	TRBV9	TRBD2	TRBJ2-3	TGTGCCAGCAGCGTTGGACTAGCCCCACTCACAGATACGCAGTATTTT	CASSVGLAPLTDTQYF
-	TRBV27	-	TRBJ1-5	TGTGCCAGCAGTTTAGCAGGGTCAGGACAGCCCCAGCATTTT	CASSLAGSGQPQHF
-	TRBV7-2	-	TRBJ2-1	TGTGCCAGCAGCTCTGCCCCCTACAATGAGCAGTTCTTC	CASSSAPYNEQFF
-	TRBV11-2	-	TRBJ2-2	TGTGCCAGCAGCTTAAGGGACCACCGCACCGGGGAGCTGTTTTTT	CASSLRDHRTGELFF
-	TRBV2	-	TRBJ1-1	TGTGCCTCGTCTCCTCTTAACACTGAAGCTTTCTTT	CASSPLNTEAFF
-	TRBV29-1	-	TRBJ2-1	TGCAGCGTTGAACTCTCCGGTAGCTCCTACAATGAGCAGTTCTTC	CSVELSGSSYNEQFF
-	TRBV7-2	-	TRBJ2-7	TGTGCCAGCAGCCCGAATACTATAACCTACGAGCAGTACTTC	CASSPNTITYEQYF
-	TRBV2	-	TRBJ1-1	TGTGCCAGCAACACACAGGGAAACACTGAAGCTTTCTTT	CASNTQGNTEAFF
few	TRBV5-1	-	TRBJ2-4	TGCGCCAGCAGCTTGGCCGGGGGCTACGACATTCAGTACTTC	CASSLAGGYDIQYF
-	TRBV5-1	-	TRBJ2-7	TGCGCCAGCAGCCCGGAGGAGGGGGCGTCCTACGAGCAGTACTTC	CASSPEEGASYEQYF
-	TRBV7-9	-	TRBJ2-3	TGTGCCAGCAGCCTTTATGATACGCAGTATTTT	CASSLYDTQYF
-	TRBV18	-	TRBJ1-1	TGTGCCAGCTCACCACGGAGGGAGACGGGCACTGAAGCTTTCTTT	CASSPRRETGTEAFF
-	TRBV7-2	-	TRBJ1-1	TGTGCCAGCAGCTTAGCAGGGACCACTGAAGCTTTCTTT	CASSLAGTTEAFF
-	TRBV29-1	-	TRBJ1-1	TGCAGCGTTGTACTGAGGGTTGAAACTGAAGCTTTCTTT	CSVVLRVETEAFF
-	TRBV30	TRBD2	TRBJ2-7	TGTGCCTGGAGTAGGACTAGATTGGGGTACGAGCAGTACTTC	CAWSRTRLGYEQYF
-	TRBV30	-	TRBJ1-5	TGTGCCTGGAGTGTAGGGGGGCAGCCCCAGCATTTT	CAWSVGGQPQHF
-	TRBV4-1	-	TRBJ2-7	TGCGCCAGCAGCCGGGTATCCAGGGGGGGAGGCTACGAGCAGTACTTC	CASSRVSRGGGYEQYF
-	TRBV30	-	TRBJ1-5	TGTGCCTGGAGTGGGCAGGATCAGCCCCAGCATTTT	CAWSGQDQPQHF
-	TRBV7-9	-	TRBJ2-7	TGTGCCAGCAGCTTAGTGGGCGGGGATAGATACGAGCAGTACTTC	CASSLVGGDRYEQYF
-	TRBV7-6	TRBD1	TRBJ1-1	TGTGCCAGCAGCCCCAGACAGGGGGGGAGCACTGAAGCTTTCTTT	CASSPRQGGSTEAFF
-	TRBV19	TRBD1	TRBJ2-1	TGTGCCAGTTCAACAGGGGGCTCCTACAATGAGCAGTTCTTC	CASSTGGSYNEQFF
-	TRBV5-4	-	TRBJ1-3	TGTGCCAGCAGCCAGACGGGACGGGACGGGAACACCATATATTTT	CASSQTGRDGNTIYF
-	TRBV29-1	-	TRBJ1-2	TGCAGCGTTGGGGACGGGACCTATGGCTACACCTTC	CSVGDGTYGYTF